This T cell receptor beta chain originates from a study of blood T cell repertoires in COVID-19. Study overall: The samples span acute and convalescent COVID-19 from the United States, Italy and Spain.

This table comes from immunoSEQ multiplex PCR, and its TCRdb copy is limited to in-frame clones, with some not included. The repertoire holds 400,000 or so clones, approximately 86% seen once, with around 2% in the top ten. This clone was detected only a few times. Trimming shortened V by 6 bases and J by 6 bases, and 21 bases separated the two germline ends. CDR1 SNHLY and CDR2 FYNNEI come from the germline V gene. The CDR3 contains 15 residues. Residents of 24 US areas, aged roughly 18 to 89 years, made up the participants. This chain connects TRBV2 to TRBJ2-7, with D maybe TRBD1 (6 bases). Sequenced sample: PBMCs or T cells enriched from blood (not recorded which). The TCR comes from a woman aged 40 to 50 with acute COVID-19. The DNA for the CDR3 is TGTGCCAGCAGAGGCTTCCGACAGGTTTTCGGCGAGCAGTACTTC. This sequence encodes CASRGFRQVFGEQYF.